The clone carrying this T cell receptor (beta chain) was recorded a few times. As yet, its antigen is unknown. The data belong to a study of blood T cells in healthy people across ages. Findings of the study overall: Long-lived and aged donors differed, with more naive CD4+ cells and higher diversity in the long-lived.

The second PCR ran roughly 6 to 12 cycles with a sample-barcoded 5' primer and J-beta primers. A tag from a template-switch adaptor with 12 random nucleotides marked each cDNA molecule. TCRdb re-derived calls from the 5' RACE reads in MiXCR, one entry per CDR3 protein. The table has approximately 780,000 distinct CDR3 sequences, under 30% seen once. Between the trimmed V and J ends, which lost 5 bases and 6 bases, there was a span of 13 bases. The CDR3 length is 14 residues. Germline V gene data show CDR1 as MNHEY and CDR2 as SVGAGI. These data were also filed under a second study, of T cells of mothers and their children. That paper states: Second-round PCR products received sample barcodes and 2-4 random nucleotides from the M1S primer.

This receptor was identified in a boy aged 5-17 years in good health. V and J are TRBV6-5 and TRBJ2-2, with D uncertain. Sequencing was carried out using blood. The CDR3 loop reads CASSGPQFPGELFF. The CDR3 DNA reads as TGTGCCAGCAGTGGTCCGCAGTTCCCCGGGGAGCTGTTTTTT.